This T cell receptor beta chain is from a study of T cells after posttransplantation cyclophosphamide. The study, taken as a whole, reports: Blood and skin or GI T cell repertoires showed limited TRB overlap. Donor CD8+ memory clones often dominated recipient blood repertoires at later times.

Only in-frame clones appear in the TCRdb table, and some are missing; sequencing was by immunoSEQ multiplex PCR. This repertoire holds under 45,000 clones, and none appear only once. Regarding this clone: The antigen remains undetermined.

The CDR3 sequence is 15 residues long. CDR1 and CDR2 from the germline V gene are SGHRS and YFSETQ. V lost 4 bases and J 1 base, leaving 14 bases between the germline ends. The clonotype was recovered from a man aged 25-45 years in good health and a related stem cell transplant donor. Sequencing used PBMCs. This sequence joins TRBV5-1 and TRBJ2-5, with TRBD1 as a possible D gene (6 bases). CDR3 residues: CASSPHRVPQETQYF. CDR3 nucleotides: TGCGCCAGCAGCCCCCACAGGGTCCCCCAAGAGACCCAGTACTTC. Based on the CDR3 plus reference TRBV5-1 and TRBJ2-5, the full variable domain is KAGVTQTPRYLIKTRGQQVTLSCSPISGHRSVSWYQQTPGQGLQFLFEYFSETQRNKGNFPGRFSGRQFSNSRSEMNVSTLELGDSALYLCASSPHRVPQETQYFGPGTRLLVL.